The text below deals with one TCR beta chain. V was trimmed by 2 bases and J by 3 bases, leaving 29 bases between them. CDR1 and CDR2 (germline): DFQATT, SNEGSKA (reference sequence). The CDR3 has 19 residues. Time point: newly diagnosed GD, antithyroid drugs for less than 3 months. The TCR library was made from RNA extracted from PBMCs. This entry belongs to a study of regulatory T cells in long-lasting Graves disease. Building the TCR beta libraries relied on iRepertoire HTBI primers, and CDR3 regions underwent Arm-PCR. TCRdb re-analysed the multiplex PCR reads in MiXCR, keeping a single row per CDR3 protein. Here the sample spans about 500,000 distinct CDR3 sequences, 15% to 20% being singletons. The sample also formed part of further work on T cells in Graves' hyperthyroidism and ophthalmopathy.

The TCR comes from a man in his forties with Graves disease. The chain is built from TRBV20-1 and TRBJ2-7; either TRBD1 or TRBD2 may supply D (6 bases each). The sequencing used peripheral blood mononuclear cells (PBMCs), collected at new diagnosis, from a patient treated with antithyroid drugs. In nucleotides, the CDR3 is TGCAGTGCTAGACCTTTGGGGGGCAGGGGCACCAACCCCCTCTACGAGCAGTACTTC. It specifies CSARPLGGRGTNPLYEQYF.